This entry describes one T cell receptor (beta chain). The antigen remains undetermined. This sample is part of a study of T cell responses to AZD1222 COVID-19 vaccine. Pooling was applied to second doses at about 4 or about 12 weeks. Study-level points and caveats: Sampling captured repertoires only after the peak T cell response.

Clones were read by immunoSEQ multiplex PCR, and TCRdb kept only the in-frame ones, dropping some. The data hold roughly 120,000 clones, with more than 85% observed a single time. Germline V gives CDR1 SGHTA, CDR2 FQGNSA. The CDR3 spans 18 residues. V gave up 1 base and J gave up 0 bases; unmatched junction bases: 9. The clonotype comes from an adult who received the AZD1222 COVID-19 vaccine. This sequence joins TRBV7-2 and TRBJ1-3, with 7 bases matching TRBD1. The sample here was peripheral blood, taken 28 days after the second AZD1222 dose. The CDR3 bases are TGTGCCAGCAGCTTAGGAGGGGACAGAATTGGCTCTGGAAACACCATATATTTT. This sequence encodes CASSLGGDRIGSGNTIYF. Full variable domain (missing parts from reference TRBV7-2 and TRBJ1-3): GAGVSQSPSNKVTEKGKDVELRCDPISGHTALYWYRQSLGQGLEFLIYFQGNSAPDKSGLPSDRFSAERTGGSVSTLTIQRTQQEDSAVYLCASSLGGDRIGSGNTIYFGEGSWLTVV.